The 30 T cell receptor beta chains below all came from one sample that was sequenced in a study of T-cell memory formation after mild COVID-19. TCRdb redid the calling of the 5' RACE reads with MiXCR, one entry per CDR3 protein. The sample includes some 160,000 distinct CDR3 sequences, approximately 13% seen only once; the top ten take approximately 3.4%. The sequencing input was PBMCs or a T cell subset sorted from them (not recorded which). These receptors all come from a man aged 18 to 30 who had mild COVID-19 (a few samples of this study predate the infection). Cell type and time point are not known.

This clonotype occurred many times. The gene calls are TRBV11-1 and TRBJ2-1; D not resolved. Trimming took off 0 bases at V and 5 bases at J, with 5 bases between the two ends. CDR1 and CDR2 from the germline V gene are SGHAT and FQDESV (reference sequence). CDR3 length: 13 residues. The CDR3 DNA reads TGTGCCAGCAGCTTAGCAGCTAACAATGAGCAGTTCTTC. It encodes CASSLAANNEQFF.

The chain is built from TRBV4-1 and TRBJ2-3; 11 bases match TRBD1. There are 18 residues in the CDR3. The V gene's germline CDR1 is MGHRA and CDR2 YSYEKL. V was clipped by 2 bases and J by 4 bases; unmatched bases: 11. The CDR3 region has the DNA TGCGCCAGCAGCCAATCCCCGGACAGGGGGCTTAGAGCAGATACGCAGTATTTT. This translates into CASSQSPDRGLRADTQYF.

This clonotype was counted only a few times. This chain connects TRBV27 to TRBJ1-2; possibly TRBD1 for D (5 bases). Deletions cut 5 bases from V and 0 bases from J, with 13 bases between. Germline lookup yields CDR1 MNHEY and CDR2 SMNVEV (reference sequence). The CDR3 length is 15 residues. In nucleotides, the CDR3 is TGTGCCAGCAGTCACTACAGGTCAGCTAACTATGGCTACACCTTC. Translation gives CASSHYRSANYGYTF.

This clonotype was observed at least ten times. This chain uses TRBV7-9 with TRBJ2-2, with D possibly being TRBD1 (5 bases). The CDR3 runs 14 residues. The germline gives CDR1 SEHNR, CDR2 FQNEAQ (reference sequence). V lost 4 bases and J lost 6, with 12 bases in between. For the CDR3, the DNA is TGTGCCAGCAGCTCCCAGGGCGGACCCGGGGAGCTGTTTTTT. It specifies CASSSQGGPGELFF.

J is TRBJ1-5 and V is TRBV7-6; no clear D. The V end lost 1 base, the J end lost 3 bases, and 7 bases lay between the germline ends. The CDR3 is 14 residues long. Germline CDR1 SGHVS, CDR2 FNYEAQ. CDR3 in amino acids: CASSLEQTNQPQHF. In DNA, the CDR3 is TGTGCCAGCAGCTTAGAACAGACCAATCAGCCCCAGCATTTT. Filled out from reference TRBV7-6 and TRBJ1-5, the complete variable domain reads GAGVSQSPRYKVTKRGQDVALRCDPISGHVSLYWYRQALGQGPEFLTYFNYEAQQDKSGLPNDRFSAERPEGSISTLTIQRTEQRDSAMYRCASSLEQTNQPQHFGDGTRLSIL.

The V call is TRBV5-1, the J call TRBJ1-5; tentatively, D is TRBD1 (6 bases). Trimming took off 4 bases at V and 6 bases at J, with 17 bases between the two ends. This CDR3 has 15 amino acids. The germline V gene encodes CDR1 SGHRS and CDR2 YFSETQ. DNA of the CDR3: TGCGCCAGCAGCGAAACAGGGACCCCCGGTCAGCCCCAGCATTTT. Translating gives CASSETGTPGQPQHF.

This clonotype was detected only a few times. The chain has TRBV20-1 and TRBJ2-1, with 9 bases aligning to TRBD2. This CDR3 region has 14 residues. Germline loops: CDR1 DFQATT, CDR2 SNEGSKA (reference sequence). After removal of 6 bases from V and 3 bases from J, the junction contained 6 bases not matched to a gene. CDR3 region: CSATSGGIYNEQFF. In DNA, the CDR3 is TGCAGTGCGACAAGCGGGGGGATCTACAATGAGCAGTTCTTC.

This clonotype has only a few counts. The chain uses TRBV7-8 and TRBJ1-6; D unclear. Germline assignment: CDR1 SGHVS and CDR2 FQNEAQ. The V end lost 5 bases, the J end lost 8 bases, and 10 bases lay between the germline ends. This CDR3 has 13 amino acids. The CDR3 reads CASSRSGDSPLHF. The CDR3 DNA reads as TGTGCCAGCAGCCGGAGTGGGGATTCACCCCTCCACTTT.

The chain is built from TRBV20-1 and TRBJ2-1, with no clear D. Germline CDR1 DFQATT, CDR2 SNEGSKA (reference sequence). Trimming cost V 6 bases and J 0 bases, with 12 bases left between them. The CDR3 has 14 residues. CDR3 sequence (DNA): TGCAGTGCCGAGCCGGCGGACTCCTACAATGAGCAGTTCTTC. As protein: CSAEPADSYNEQFF.

Only a few counts were recorded for this clonotype. This chain connects TRBV28 to TRBJ2-4; 16 nucleotides agree with TRBD2. The CDR3 length is 14 residues. Germline V CDR1 and CDR2: MDHEN, SYDVKM. V shed 7 bases and J 15 bases; nucleotides not matched to a gene: 9. The DNA of the CDR3 is TGTGCCAGCACCGCACCCGGGACTAGCGGGGGGGGGTACTTC. This translates into CASTAPGTSGGGYF.

This clonotype was counted only a few times. The chain joins TRBV28 to TRBJ1-5; D gene unclear. Per the germline V gene, CDR1 is MDHEN and CDR2 is SYDVKM. CDR3 length equals 16 residues. Trimming removed 1 base at V and 3 bases at J, with 13 bases between. This CDR3 is CASSLSGGQDNQPQHF. CDR3 DNA sequence: TGTGCCAGCAGTTTATCGGGCGGGCAGGACAATCAGCCCCAGCATTTT.

A few counts support this clonotype. The chain couples TRBV24-1 to TRBJ1-2; D remains unclear. The V gene's germline CDR1 is KGHDR and CDR2 SFDVKD. The V and J ends lost 4 bases and 9 bases respectively, with 11 bases between them. CDR3 length equals 12 residues. CDR3 DNA: TGTGCCACCAGTGACCGAACGTTTAGCTACACCTTC. Its translation: CATSDRTFSYTF.

The sample holds one count of this clonotype. The chain recombines TRBV14 with TRBJ2-5; D ambiguous. The V gene's germline CDR1 is SGHDN and CDR2 FVKESK. This CDR3 comprises 13 residues. V lost 1 base and J 6 bases, leaving 9 bases between the germline ends. The CDR3 DNA reads as TGTGCCAGCAGCCAAGGGGTCCGAAAGACCCAGTACTTC. Translating it yields CASSQGVRKTQYF.

The sample holds many counts of this clonotype. CDR3 in DNA: TGCGCCAGCAGCCCGAGGGAGACCTATGGCTACACCTTC. It encodes CASSPRETYGYTF. The rearrangement links TRBV5-1 to TRBJ1-2; D is unclear. The CDR3 totals 13 residues. Trimming removed 4 bases from V and 4 bases from J, with 11 bases in between. Germline V gives CDR1 SGHRS, CDR2 YFSETQ.

V gene TRBV3-1 combines with J gene TRBJ1-1, with TRBD1 identical over 10 bases. The V segment lost 3 bases and the J segment 6 bases; nucleotides outside the gene matches: 7. The CDR3 extends over 15 amino acids. The germline V gene encodes CDR1 LGHDT and CDR2 YNNKEL (reference sequence). The CDR3 reads CASSHRDRGSSEAFF. In DNA, the CDR3 is TGTGCCAGCAGCCACCGGGACAGGGGAAGCTCTGAAGCTTTCTTT.

This clonotype was detected only a few times. J is TRBJ2-5 and V is TRBV25-1; the match to TRBD1 covers 8 bases. From germline, CDR1 is MGHDK and CDR2 SYGVNS. The CDR3 contains 13 residues. The junction had 1 base not matched to a gene; V was cut back by 5 bases and J by 2 bases. CDR3 bases: TGTGCCAGCAGTTGGGACAGGCAAGAGACCCAGTACTTC. Its translation is CASSWDRQETQYF.

This clonotype showed up just a few times. The chain recombines TRBV20-1 with TRBJ1-5, with TRBD1 matching over 7 bases. V dropped 3 bases and J dropped 5; count of bases not matched to a gene: 4. The CDR3 is 13 amino acids. The V gene's germline CDR1 is DFQATT and CDR2 SNEGSKA (reference sequence). The CDR3, as DNA: TGCAGTGCTAGCCTCAGGGGGGATCAGCCCCAGCATTTT. It codes for CSASLRGDQPQHF.

The V and J genes are TRBV6-1 and TRBJ1-5, with D hard to call. The V end lost 0 bases, the J end lost 3 bases, and 3 bases lay between the germline ends. The CDR3 has 13 residues. Germline lookup yields CDR1 MNHNS and CDR2 SASEGT. In nucleotides, the CDR3 is TGTGCCAGCAGTGAAGCGGACAATCAGCCCCAGCATTTT. As protein: CASSEADNQPQHF.

The genes are TRBV12-3 or TRBV12-4 and TRBJ2-3; 7 bases match TRBD1. The CDR3 runs to 14 residues. J gave up 4 bases and V 6 bases, and 7 bases lay outside the gene matches. CDR3 sequence (DNA): TGTGCCAGCAGGGAGAGCCAGGGGGCAGATACGCAGTATTTT. Residues: CASRESQGADTQYF.

This clonotype was detected only a few times. The chain combines TRBV2 with TRBJ2-7; TRBD2 aligns across 13 bases. V dropped 10 bases and J dropped 2; count of bases not matched to a gene: 2. The CDR3 loop spans 13 amino acids. CDR1 SNHLY and CDR2 FYNNEI come from the germline V gene. In DNA form, the CDR3 reads TGTGCCACCGGGACTAGCGGGGCCTACGAGCAGTACTTC. Translating gives CATGTSGAYEQYF. Full variable domain (outside the CDR3, taken from reference TRBV2 and TRBJ2-7): EPEVTQTPSHQVTQMGQEVILRCVPISNHLYFYWYRQILGQKVEFLVSFYNNEISEKSEIFDDQFSVERPDGSNFTLKIRSTKLEDSAMYFCATGTSGAYEQYFGPGTRLTVT.

This chain links TRBV11-2 with TRBJ1-2; D possibly corresponds to TRBD1 (6 bases). Germline V gene lookup returns CDR1 SGHAT and CDR2 FQNNGV. The CDR3 extends over 16 amino acids. Trimming shortened V by 4 bases and J by 6 bases, and 21 bases separated the two germline ends. The CDR3 region is CASSSVRGGDQNGYTF. The CDR3 bases are TGTGCCAGCAGCTCGGTGAGGGGGGGTGATCAGAATGGCTACACCTTC.

With respect to this clonotype: The junction departs from the called germline gene at one end, perhaps through a read error. The chain recombines TRBV4-1 with TRBJ1-5; no reliable D call. Germline V CDR1 and CDR2: MGHRA, YSYEKL. CDR3 size: 13 residues. CDR3 sequence (DNA): TGTGCCAGCAGCCAAGATCGACGACAGCCCCAGCATTTT. This sequence encodes CASSQDRRQPQHF.

This clonotype was found a few times. The chain joins TRBV5-1 to TRBJ2-1; D gene uncertain. The CDR3 spans 13 residues. The germline V gene has CDR1 SGHRS and CDR2 YFSETQ. V was cut by 4 bases and J by 4 bases, with 9 bases left in between. CDR3 bases: TGCGCCAGCAGCCCAGAGACTTACAATGAGCAGTTCTTC. Protein sequence: CASSPETYNEQFF. Using reference TRBV5-1 and TRBJ2-1 for the parts outside the CDR3, the full variable domain is KAGVTQTPRYLIKTRGQQVTLSCSPISGHRSVSWYQQTPGQGLQFLFEYFSETQRNKGNFPGRFSGRQFSNSRSEMNVSTLELGDSALYLCASSPETYNEQFFGPGTRLTVL.

This chain links TRBV5-1 with TRBJ2-3, with D possibly being TRBD1 (6 bases). V lost 2 bases and J 0 bases, leaving 10 bases between the germline ends. CDR3 length equals 15 residues. Per the germline V gene, CDR1 is SGHRS and CDR2 is YFSETQ. This CDR3 is CASSFQGPSTDTQYF. The CDR3 DNA reads as TGCGCCAGCAGCTTTCAGGGGCCTAGCACAGATACGCAGTATTTT.

The V and J genes are TRBV7-2 and TRBJ1-2; 7 nucleotides line up with TRBD1. The CDR3 is 16 residues long. V dropped 3 bases and J dropped 0; count of bases not matched to a gene: 7. Germline assignment: CDR1 SGHTA and CDR2 FQGNSA. Here the CDR3 reads CASSFGTAKSNYGYTF. For the CDR3, the DNA is TGTGCCAGCAGCTTCGGGACAGCTAAATCTAACTATGGCTACACCTTC.

The V and J genes are TRBV12-3 or TRBV12-4 and TRBJ1-4, with D unresolved. V dropped 5 bases and J dropped 1 base, with 8 bases sitting between them. CDR3 length: 14 residues. DNA for the CDR3: TGTGCCAGCAGTCAGACGGAAACTAATGAAAAACTGTTTTTT. Its protein is CASSQTETNEKLFF.

This clonotype has only a few counts. The chain employs TRBV20-1 and TRBJ2-3, with no clear D. V was trimmed by 5 bases and J by 2 bases, leaving 5 bases between them. The CDR3 contains 11 residues. Germline V gene lookup returns CDR1 DFQATT and CDR2 SNEGSKA (reference sequence). CDR3 protein: CSAGYTDTQYF. The CDR3 region has the DNA TGCAGTGCTGGGTACACAGATACGCAGTATTTT.

There are a few counts of this clonotype. The rearrangement uses TRBV28 and TRBJ2-5; unclear D gene. The germline V gene has CDR1 MDHEN and CDR2 SYDVKM. V was shortened by 2 bases and J by 5 bases, with 15 bases between the two germline ends. The CDR3 covers 15 residues. This chain's CDR3 is CASSLPGAPKETQYF. The CDR3 nucleotides read TGTGCCAGCAGTTTACCCGGAGCACCGAAGGAGACCCAGTACTTC. Supplemented by reference TRBV28 and TRBJ2-5, the full variable domain reads DVKVTQSSRYLVKRTGEKVFLECVQDMDHENMFWYRQDPGLGLRLIYFSYDVKMKEKGDIPEGYSVSREKKERFSLILESASTNQTSMYLCASSLPGAPKETQYFGPGTRLLVL.

This clonotype turned up a few times. The chain recombines TRBV7-9 with TRBJ2-3, with a weak D call TRBD2 (6 bases). Germline V gives CDR1 SEHNR, CDR2 FQNEAQ (reference sequence). Trimming cost V 5 bases and J 4 bases, with 16 bases left between them. The CDR3 length is 15 residues. In DNA, the CDR3 is TGTGCCAGCAGCCCCCGGGACTCGGACGCAGATACGCAGTATTTT. Translated: CASSPRDSDADTQYF.

This chain connects TRBV7-2 to TRBJ2-3; no clear D gene. Germline loops: CDR1 SGHTA, CDR2 FQGNSA. CDR3 length equals 13 residues. V was clipped by 3 bases and J by 5 bases, with 9 bases between them. The CDR3 spells CASSLVGGDTQYF. The CDR3 bases are TGTGCCAGCAGCTTGGTGGGTGGAGATACGCAGTATTTT.